This T cell receptor beta chain was profiled in a study of blood T cells in healthy people across ages. Study conclusions and caveats: Diversity was higher, and naive CD4+ cells more numerous, in long-lived donors than in aged donors. The study lacked donor CMV status, which possibly confounded expanded clonotype changes. The fall in TCR beta diversity per million T cells was roughly linear with age.

Primers used in a second PCR of about 7 to 12 cycles were a sample-barcoded 5' primer and a J-beta primer mix. One entry per CDR3 protein, called by TCRdb with MiXCR from the 5' RACE reads. In the table there are almost 550,000 distinct CDR3 sequences, around 24% of which are singletons. Germline CDR1 and CDR2: MGHRA and YSYEKL. This CDR3 is built from 14 residues. The sample holds a few counts of this clonotype. Its specificity is not known. These same records also appear under a second study, on T cells of mothers and their children.

The sequencing input was blood. This rearrangement joins TRBV4-1 to TRBJ2-5; D is possibly TRBD1 (6 bases). The DNA end lines up better with TRBJ2-7; the J call may be wrong. This clonotype originated in a boy aged 5 to 17 in good health. CDR3 nucleotide sequence: TGCGCCAGCAGCCAAGAGGACAGTCCCTACGAGCAGTACTTC. Residues: CASSQEDSPYEQYF.